The 7 T cell receptor beta chains below come from one sample, sequenced in a study of cytomegalovirus exposure and HLA in healthy donors. The PCR ran on 60 Vbeta and 13 Jbeta primers. Only in-frame clones appear in the TCRdb table, and some are missing; sequencing was by immunoSEQ multiplex PCR. The table shows some 110,000 clones, with approximately 80% occurring only once. The specimen was PBMCs. All receptors come from a man aged 45-60 years in good health and CMV-seronegative.

This clone was detected only once. This chain uses TRBV10-3 with TRBJ2-2; D possibly corresponds to TRBD1 (5 bases). The CDR3 consists of 15 residues. With 10 bases removed from V and 2 bases from J, the gap between germline ends came to 17 bases. Germline V CDR1 and CDR2: ENHRY, SYGVKD. This chain's CDR3 is CATKGAARNTGELFF. CDR3 DNA: TGTGCCACCAAAGGGGCAGCTCGAAACACCGGGGAGCTGTTTTTT.

The CDR3 DNA sequence: TGTGCCAGCAGCTTAGCTCCGGGAGAAAAACTGTTTTTT. This translates into CASSLAPGEKLFF. This chain links TRBV7-2 with TRBJ1-4; D not certain. Trimming removed 0 bases at V and 8 bases at J, with 7 bases between. Germline loops: CDR1 SGHTA, CDR2 FQGNSA. The CDR3 totals 13 residues.

The genes are TRBV2 and TRBJ2-3, with TRBD1 matching over 7 bases. This CDR3 region has 14 residues. Germline V gene data show CDR1 as SNHLY and CDR2 as FYNNEI. With 6 bases clipped from V and 6 bases from J, the junction kept 9 bases outside the gene matches. CDR3 DNA: TGTGCCAGCAGCTCGAACAGGGGAGCGGATACGCAGTATTTT. Protein product: CASSSNRGADTQYF.

Only one count was recorded for this clone. V is TRBV5-1 and J is TRBJ1-6; D gene uncertain. Germline V lookup: CDR1 SGHRS, CDR2 YFSETQ. Trimming took 0 bases from V and 5 from J, leaving 9 bases between them. This CDR3 spans 15 amino acids. CDR3 bases: TGCGCCAGCAGCTTGGACAGACCAAATAATTCACCCCTCCACTTT. Its protein product is CASSLDRPNNSPLHF.

The gene calls are TRBV6-6 and TRBJ1-2; 7 positions match TRBD1. CDR1 is MNHNY, CDR2 SVGAGI, per germline (reference sequence). The CDR3 spans 13 residues. Trimming removed 5 bases from V and 8 bases from J; junction bases left unmatched: 8. The CDR3 bases are TGTGCCAGCAGTGCCGGAGGGGGCGGAGGCTACACCTTC. It is translated as CASSAGGGGGYTF.

This chain uses TRBV6-1 with TRBJ2-2; possible D gene TRBD1, 6 bases. Germline-derived CDR1 and CDR2 are MNHNS and SASEGT. The CDR3 runs to 15 residues. Trimming stripped 4 bases from V and 7 bases from J, with 16 bases between. The CDR3 DNA reads as TGTGCCAGCAGTGTACAGGGAGCAGTTCGCGGGGAGCTGTTTTTT. It codes for CASSVQGAVRGELFF.

This chain connects TRBV6-5 to TRBJ2-5; 7 bases fit TRBD2. The ends lost 2 bases at V and 5 bases at J; junction bases unmatched: 11. Germline assignment: CDR1 MNHEY and CDR2 SVGAGI. The CDR3 contains 16 residues. Here the CDR3 reads CASSYKSAGWGETQYF. CDR3 nucleotide sequence: TGTGCCAGCAGTTACAAATCAGCGGGGTGGGGGGAGACCCAGTACTTC.